These 7 T cell receptor beta chains came from one sample sequenced in a study of T cells in Graves' hyperthyroidism and ophthalmopathy. RNA transcripts provided the source from which TCR beta CDR3 regions were amplified. The HTBI primer set served for first-round RT-PCR of the TCR CDR3. MiXCR was run by TCRdb on the multiplex PCR reads, yielding one entry per CDR3 protein. The sample contains about 380,000 distinct CDR3 sequences, about 14% of which appear only once. Sequencing input: blood. Receptors were obtained from a woman aged 25 to 45 with Graves' ophthalmopathy.

This clonotype was detected ten times or more. This chain joins TRBV2 and TRBJ2-7, with D perhaps given as TRBD1 or TRBD2 (5 bases each). Germline CDR1 and CDR2: SNHLY and FYNNEI. This CDR3 is built from 15 residues. Trimming pared 6 bases from V and 3 bases from J, leaving 18 bases between. This chain's CDR3 is CASRGTRQPIYEQYF. CDR3 sequence (DNA): TGTGCCAGCAGGGGGACGAGACAGCCAATCTACGAGCAGTACTTC. Filled out from reference TRBV2 and TRBJ2-7, the complete variable domain reads EPEVTQTPSHQVTQMGQEVILRCVPISNHLYFYWYRQILGQKVEFLVSFYNNEISEKSEIFDDQFSVERPDGSNFTLKIRSTKLEDSAMYFCASRGTRQPIYEQYFGPGTRLTVT.

There are many counts of this clonotype. J is TRBJ2-5 and V is TRBV12-3 or TRBV12-4; perhaps TRBD2 as D (6 bases). The CDR3 spans 14 residues. The V gene lost 8 bases and the J gene lost 5 bases, with 18 bases spanning the gap. CDR3 nucleotides: TGTGCCAGCGGCTCGGGAGCGACGAAGGAGACCCAGTACTTC. Its protein product is CASGSGATKETQYF.

The rearrangement links TRBV10-2 to TRBJ1-3; D is unclear. Per germline, CDR1 WSHSY and CDR2 SAAADI. V lost 7 bases, J lost 15 bases, and 22 bases lay in between. The CDR3 totals 13 residues. CDR3 sequence (DNA): TGCGCCAGCACTACGACGCGAGGAGATCCTACATATTTT. Translating gives CASTTTRGDPTYF.

The chain joins TRBV5-5 to TRBJ1-1; D remains ambiguous. Trimming cost V 4 bases and J 6 bases, with 10 bases left between them. The CDR3 is 12 residues long. The germline CDR1 and CDR2 sequences are SGHKS and YYEKEE (reference sequence). Here the CDR3 DNA reads TGTGCCAGCAGCCCGGTTGGGTCTGAAGCTTTCTTT. Its protein product is CASSPVGSEAFF.

This clonotype was observed many times. The genes are TRBV28 and TRBJ2-7; tentative D call: TRBD1 (6 bases). This CDR3 has 14 amino acids. Germline assignment: CDR1 MDHEN and CDR2 SYDVKM. The V gene lost 5 bases and the J gene lost 4 bases, with 15 bases spanning the gap. In nucleotides, the CDR3 is TGTGCCAGCAGTCTATACGGACAGAAGTACGAGCAGTACTTC. This sequence encodes CASSLYGQKYEQYF.

This clonotype came up a few times. V gene TRBV18 combines with J gene TRBJ2-1, with a tentative D call TRBD1 (6 bases). Deletions cut 1 base from V and 4 bases from J, with 14 bases between. The CDR3 is made up of 16 amino acids. Per the germline V gene, CDR1 is KGHSH and CDR2 is LQKENI. CDR3 sequence reads: CASSPQLQGEYNEQFF. CDR3 bases: TGTGCCAGCTCACCACAGTTACAGGGAGAATACAATGAGCAGTTCTTC.

This clonotype occurred many times. The CDR3 sequence: CSVASGANEKLFF. CDR3 in DNA: TGCAGCGTTGCGTCAGGGGCTAATGAAAAACTGTTTTTT. This chain links TRBV29-1 with TRBJ1-4; a possible D gene is TRBD1 (6 bases). CDR3 length: 13 amino acids. Germline V gene sequence: CDR1 SQVTM, CDR2 ANQGSEA. V dropped 4 bases and J dropped 3 bases, with 9 bases sitting between them.